Only one count was recorded for the clone carrying this T cell receptor beta chain. Antigen: not known. The sample comes from a study of cytomegalovirus exposure and HLA in healthy donors. Overall study results and limits: With DRB1 most and HLA-C fewest, TCR association rates differed between HLA loci in a later analysis.

The PCR ran on 60 Vbeta and 13 Jbeta primers. Profiling relied on immunoSEQ multiplex PCR, and the TCRdb table lists in-frame clones only, not all of them. The table includes 150,000 to 200,000 clones, roughly 85% detected once. This clonotype originated in a woman in her thirties or forties in good health and CMV-seronegative. Sequencing was carried out using PBMCs.

The DNA for the CDR3 is TGTGCCAGCAGCGCCGGGGCGGGGGTGGACATTCAGTACTTC. Its translation is CASSAGAGVDIQYF. The rearrangement links TRBV9 to TRBJ2-4; 7 bases are a match to TRBD2. Germline V lookup: CDR1 SGDLS, CDR2 YYNGEE. The ends lost 3 bases at V and 8 bases at J; junction bases unmatched: 8. The CDR3 has 14 amino acids.